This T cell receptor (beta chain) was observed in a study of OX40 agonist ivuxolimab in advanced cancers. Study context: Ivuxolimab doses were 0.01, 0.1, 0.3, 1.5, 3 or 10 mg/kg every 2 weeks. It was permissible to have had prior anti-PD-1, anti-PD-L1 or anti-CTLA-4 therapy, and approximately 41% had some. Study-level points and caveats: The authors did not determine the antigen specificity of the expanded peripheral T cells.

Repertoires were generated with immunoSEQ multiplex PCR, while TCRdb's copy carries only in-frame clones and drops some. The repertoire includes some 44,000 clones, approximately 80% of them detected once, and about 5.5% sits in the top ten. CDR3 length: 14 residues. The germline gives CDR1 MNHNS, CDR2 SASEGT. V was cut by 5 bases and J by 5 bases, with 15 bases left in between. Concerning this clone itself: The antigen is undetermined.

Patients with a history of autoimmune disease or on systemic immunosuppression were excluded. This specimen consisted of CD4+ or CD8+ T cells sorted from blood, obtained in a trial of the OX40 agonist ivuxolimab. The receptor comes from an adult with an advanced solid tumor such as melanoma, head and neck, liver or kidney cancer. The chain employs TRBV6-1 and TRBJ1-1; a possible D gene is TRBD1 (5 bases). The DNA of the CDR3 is TGTGCCAGCAGTTCCCCGGTGGACATTACTGAAGCTTTCTTT. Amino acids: CASSSPVDITEAFF.